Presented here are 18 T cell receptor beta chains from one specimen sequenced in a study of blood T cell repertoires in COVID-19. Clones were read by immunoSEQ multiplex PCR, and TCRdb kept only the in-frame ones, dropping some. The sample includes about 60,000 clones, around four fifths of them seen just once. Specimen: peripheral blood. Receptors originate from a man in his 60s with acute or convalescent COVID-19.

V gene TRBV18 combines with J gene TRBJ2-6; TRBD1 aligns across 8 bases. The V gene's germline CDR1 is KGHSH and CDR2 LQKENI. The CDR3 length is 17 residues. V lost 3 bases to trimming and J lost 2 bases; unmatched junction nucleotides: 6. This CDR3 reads CASSPDRGRAGANVLTF. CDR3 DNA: TGTGCCAGCTCACCCGACAGGGGAAGGGCTGGGGCCAACGTCCTGACTTTC.

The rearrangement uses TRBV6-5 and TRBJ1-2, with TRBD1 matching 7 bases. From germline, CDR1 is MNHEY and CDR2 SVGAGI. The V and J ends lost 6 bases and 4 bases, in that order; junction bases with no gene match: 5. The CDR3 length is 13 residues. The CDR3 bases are TGTGCCAGCAGATCGACAGGGATCTATGGCTACACCTTC. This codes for CASRSTGIYGYTF.

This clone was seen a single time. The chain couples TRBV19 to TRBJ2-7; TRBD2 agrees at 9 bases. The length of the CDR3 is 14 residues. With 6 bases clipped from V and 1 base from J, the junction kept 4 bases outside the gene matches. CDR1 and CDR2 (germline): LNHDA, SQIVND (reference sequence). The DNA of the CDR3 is TGTGCCAGTAGCCGGACTAGCGCTTCCTACGAGCAGTACTTC. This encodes CASSRTSASYEQYF.

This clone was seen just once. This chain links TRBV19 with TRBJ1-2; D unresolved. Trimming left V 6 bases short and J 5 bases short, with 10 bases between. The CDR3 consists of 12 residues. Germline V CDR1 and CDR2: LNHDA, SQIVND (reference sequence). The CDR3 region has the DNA TGTGCCAGTAGCAGGAATTTTTATGGCTACACCTTC. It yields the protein CASSRNFYGYTF.

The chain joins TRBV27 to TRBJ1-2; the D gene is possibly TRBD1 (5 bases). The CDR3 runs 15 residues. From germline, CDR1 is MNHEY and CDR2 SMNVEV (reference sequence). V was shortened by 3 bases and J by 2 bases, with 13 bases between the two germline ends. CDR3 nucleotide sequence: TGTGCCAGCAGTTTCGGGAGGGGATGGAACTATGGCTACACCTTC. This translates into CASSFGRGWNYGYTF.

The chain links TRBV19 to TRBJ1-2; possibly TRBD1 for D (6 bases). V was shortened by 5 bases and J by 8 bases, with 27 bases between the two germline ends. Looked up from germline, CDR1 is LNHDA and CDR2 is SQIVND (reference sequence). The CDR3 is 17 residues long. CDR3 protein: CASSYPEPDSRAWGYTF. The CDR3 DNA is TGTGCCAGTAGTTACCCCGAGCCGGACAGCCGAGCCTGGGGCTACACCTTC.

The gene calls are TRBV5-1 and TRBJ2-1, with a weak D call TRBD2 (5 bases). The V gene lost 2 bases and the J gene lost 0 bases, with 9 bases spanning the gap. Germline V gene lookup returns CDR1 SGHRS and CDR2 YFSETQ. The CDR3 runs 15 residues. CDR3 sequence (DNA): TGCGCCAGCAGCTTAGAGGGAAACTCCTACAATGAGCAGTTCTTC. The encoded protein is CASSLEGNSYNEQFF.

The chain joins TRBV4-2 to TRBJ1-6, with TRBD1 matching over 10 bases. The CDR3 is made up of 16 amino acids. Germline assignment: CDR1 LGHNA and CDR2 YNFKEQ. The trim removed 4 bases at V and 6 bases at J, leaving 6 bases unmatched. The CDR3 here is CASSRTGDRGNSPLHF. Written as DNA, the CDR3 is TGTGCCAGCAGCCGTACGGGGGACAGGGGTAATTCACCCCTCCACTTT.

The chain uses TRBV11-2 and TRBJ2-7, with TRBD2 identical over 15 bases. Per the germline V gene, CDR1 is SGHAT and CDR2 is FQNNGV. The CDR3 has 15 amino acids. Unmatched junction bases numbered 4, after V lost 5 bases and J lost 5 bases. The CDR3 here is CASSPGLAGGHEQYF. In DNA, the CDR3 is TGTGCCAGCAGCCCGGGACTAGCGGGGGGCCACGAGCAGTACTTC.

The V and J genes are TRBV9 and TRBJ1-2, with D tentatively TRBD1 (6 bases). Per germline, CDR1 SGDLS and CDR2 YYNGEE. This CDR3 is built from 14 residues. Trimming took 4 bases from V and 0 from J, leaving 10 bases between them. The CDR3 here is CASSTRTANYGYTF. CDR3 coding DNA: TGTGCCAGCAGCACCCGGACAGCTAACTATGGCTACACCTTC.

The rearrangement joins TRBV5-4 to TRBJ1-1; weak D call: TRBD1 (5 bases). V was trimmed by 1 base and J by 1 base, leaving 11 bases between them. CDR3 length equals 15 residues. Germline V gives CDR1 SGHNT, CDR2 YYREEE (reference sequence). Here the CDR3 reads CASSLFDRQNTEAFF. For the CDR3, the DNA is TGTGCCAGCAGCTTGTTTGACAGACAGAACACTGAAGCTTTCTTT.

The CDR3 coding sequence is TGTGCCAGCAGCCTCTCCTCGGGGGACGAGCAGTACTTC. As protein: CASSLSSGDEQYF. The chain couples TRBV7-6 to TRBJ2-7, with a weak D call TRBD2 (6 bases). The V gene's germline CDR1 is SGHVS and CDR2 FNYEAQ. The CDR3 covers 13 residues. The V end was cut by 5 bases, the J end by 5 bases, with 13 bases between.

The CDR3 here is CASGFLDSSNTGELFF. The CDR3 DNA sequence: TGTGCTAGTGGTTTCCTGGACAGTTCTAACACCGGGGAGCTGTTTTTT. The genes are TRBV12-5 and TRBJ2-2; D may be TRBD1 (6 bases). CDR1 LGHNT and CDR2 FRNRAP come from the germline V gene. Trimming shortened V by 3 bases and J by 2 bases, and 13 bases separated the two germline ends. The CDR3 covers 16 residues.

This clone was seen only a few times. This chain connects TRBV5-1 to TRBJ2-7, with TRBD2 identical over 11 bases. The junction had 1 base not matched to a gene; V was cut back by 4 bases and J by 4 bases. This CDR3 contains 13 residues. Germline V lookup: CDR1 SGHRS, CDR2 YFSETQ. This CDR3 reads CASSRTSGYEQYF. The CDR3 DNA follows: TGCGCCAGCAGCCGGACTAGCGGGTACGAGCAGTACTTC.

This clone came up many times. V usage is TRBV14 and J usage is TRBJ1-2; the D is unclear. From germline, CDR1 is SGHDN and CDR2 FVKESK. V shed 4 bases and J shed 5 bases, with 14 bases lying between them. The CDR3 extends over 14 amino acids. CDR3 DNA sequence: TGTGCCAGCAGCCTATTTGGACTTAATTATGGCTACACCTTC. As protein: CASSLFGLNYGYTF.

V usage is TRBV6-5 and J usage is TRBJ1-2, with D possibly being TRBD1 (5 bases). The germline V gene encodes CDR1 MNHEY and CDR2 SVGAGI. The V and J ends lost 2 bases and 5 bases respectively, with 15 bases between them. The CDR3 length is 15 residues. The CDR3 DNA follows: TGTGCCAGCAGTTACACTCCACAGGCGGCTTATGGCTACACCTTC. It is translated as CASSYTPQAAYGYTF.

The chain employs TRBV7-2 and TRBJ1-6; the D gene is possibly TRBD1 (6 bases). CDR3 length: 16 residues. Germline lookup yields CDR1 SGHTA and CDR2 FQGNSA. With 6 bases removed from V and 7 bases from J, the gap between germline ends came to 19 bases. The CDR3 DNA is TGTGCCAGCAGTCTCAGGGGTAGGACATCGAATTCACCCCTCCACTTT. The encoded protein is CASSLRGRTSNSPLHF.

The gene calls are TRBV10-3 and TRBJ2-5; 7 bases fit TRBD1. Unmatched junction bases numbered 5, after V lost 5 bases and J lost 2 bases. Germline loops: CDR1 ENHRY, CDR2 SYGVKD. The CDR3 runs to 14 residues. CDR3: CAISWTGSQETQYF. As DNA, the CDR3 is TGTGCCATCAGTTGGACAGGATCACAAGAGACCCAGTACTTC.